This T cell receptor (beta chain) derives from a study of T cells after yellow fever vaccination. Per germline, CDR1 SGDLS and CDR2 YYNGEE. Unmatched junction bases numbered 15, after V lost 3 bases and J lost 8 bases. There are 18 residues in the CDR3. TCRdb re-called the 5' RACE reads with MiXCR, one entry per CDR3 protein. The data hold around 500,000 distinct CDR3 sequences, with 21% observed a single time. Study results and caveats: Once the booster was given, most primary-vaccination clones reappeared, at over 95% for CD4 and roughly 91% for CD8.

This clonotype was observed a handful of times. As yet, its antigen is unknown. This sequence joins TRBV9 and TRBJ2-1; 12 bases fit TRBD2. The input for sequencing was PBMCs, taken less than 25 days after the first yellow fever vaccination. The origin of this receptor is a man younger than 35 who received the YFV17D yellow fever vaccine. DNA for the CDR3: TGTGCCAGCAGCGGGGAAATTGGACTAGCGGGGCGCGGGGATGAGCAGTTCTTC. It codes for CASSGEIGLAGRGDEQFF.